Each of the 19 T cell receptor beta chains below was sequenced from the same sample in a study of pediatric ulcerative colitis. The method was immunoSEQ multiplex PCR; TCRdb's version includes in-frame clones alone and lacks a portion of them. This sample has under 70,000 clones, with 87% found just once. Sequenced: blood. The receptors were sampled from a boy aged 5 to 17 who was a control in a study of pediatric ulcerative colitis.

CDR3 region: CASQGFLGLANEKLFF. The CDR3 DNA sequence: TGTGCCAGCCAGGGTTTTTTGGGACTCGCTAATGAAAAACTGTTTTTT. The rearrangement uses TRBV28 and TRBJ1-4, with a tentative D call TRBD1 (5 bases). V dropped 8 bases and J dropped 3 bases, with 19 bases sitting between them. Germline V gene data show CDR1 as MDHEN and CDR2 as SYDVKM. The CDR3 is 16 residues long.

The genes are TRBV6-5 and TRBJ1-1; no clear D gene. Germline CDR1 and CDR2: MNHEY and SVGAGI. Trimming removed 2 bases at V and 1 base at J, with 8 bases between. The CDR3 contains 14 residues. CDR3 DNA sequence: TGTGCCAGCAGTTACGGGTTCCGGAACACTGAAGCTTTCTTT. This sequence encodes CASSYGFRNTEAFF.

The chain combines TRBV7-2 with TRBJ2-7, with a tentative D call TRBD2 (5 bases). V gave up 0 bases and J gave up 3 bases, with 12 bases separating them. The CDR3 is made up of 15 amino acids. The germline CDR1 and CDR2 sequences are SGHTA and FQGNSA. CDR3 in DNA: TGTGCCAGCAGCTTAGCGGCCGTCCGGGACTACGAGCAGTACTTC. This gives the protein CASSLAAVRDYEQYF.

The V gene is TRBV19, the J gene TRBJ1-2, with TRBD1 as a possible D gene (6 bases). Trimming shortened V by 3 bases and J by 7 bases, and 18 bases separated the two germline ends. The CDR3 has 15 residues. Germline CDR1 is LNHDA and CDR2 is SQIVND (reference sequence). CDR3 protein: CASSIDTGSWSGYTF. The CDR3 coding sequence is TGTGCCAGTAGTATCGATACAGGGTCGTGGAGTGGCTACACCTTC.

The chain joins TRBV29-1 to TRBJ1-2; D is unresolved. Trimming removed 5 bases at V and 0 bases at J, with 7 bases between. This CDR3 comprises 12 residues. Germline V gene lookup returns CDR1 SQVTM and CDR2 ANQGSEA. CDR3 in amino acids: CSVQGTNYGYTF. The CDR3, as DNA: TGCAGCGTTCAAGGGACTAACTATGGCTACACCTTC.

J is TRBJ2-7 and V is TRBV18, with D perhaps TRBD1 (6 bases). V shed 2 bases and J shed 0 bases, with 11 bases lying between them. Germline V gene lookup returns CDR1 KGHSH and CDR2 LQKENI. This CDR3 contains 15 residues. The CDR3 spells CASSPGLDSSYEQYF. The CDR3, as DNA: TGTGCCAGCTCACCAGGTCTGGACAGCTCCTACGAGCAGTACTTC. The full variable domain, rest sourced from reference TRBV18 and TRBJ2-7, is NAGVMQNPRHLVRRRGQEARLRCSPMKGHSHVYWYRQLPEEGLKFMVYLQKENIIDESGMPKERFSAEFPKEGPSILRIQQVVRGDSAAYFCASSPGLDSSYEQYFGPGTRLTVT.

The chain's CDR3 is CASSQPPGGAGGHETQYF. CDR3 DNA: TGCGCCAGCAGCCAACCCCCGGGGGGGGCGGGAGGTCATGAGACCCAGTACTTC. This chain uses TRBV4-1 with TRBJ2-5; 8 nucleotides match TRBD2. V trimming: 2 bases; J trimming: 5 bases; junction bases outside the gene matches: 16. CDR3 size: 18 residues. Germline assignment: CDR1 MGHRA and CDR2 YSYEKL.

The V gene is TRBV18, the J gene TRBJ2-7, with TRBD1 identical over 9 bases. Germline V gives CDR1 KGHSH, CDR2 LQKENI. The CDR3 spans 15 residues. The ends lost 4 bases at V and 6 bases at J; junction bases unmatched: 10. CDR3 sequence: CASSQAPGQGVEQYF. CDR3 sequence (DNA): TGTGCCAGCTCACAGGCACCGGGACAGGGAGTCGAGCAGTACTTC.

V gene TRBV19 combines with J gene TRBJ2-7; 10 bases map to TRBD1. The CDR3 is made up of 16 amino acids. From germline, CDR1 is LNHDA and CDR2 SQIVND (reference sequence). The J segment lost 5 bases and the V segment lost 4 bases, leaving 11 bases of the junction unmatched. As DNA, the CDR3 is TGTGCCAGTAGTACCCACAGACAGGGGGCGCGAGACGAGCAGTACTTC. Translation gives CASSTHRQGARDEQYF.

The rearrangement uses TRBV27 and TRBJ2-1; no reliable D call. This CDR3 region has 10 residues. V lost 9 bases and J lost 8, with 8 bases in between. Germline-derived CDR1 and CDR2 are MNHEY and SMNVEV (reference sequence). The CDR3 region has the DNA TGTGCCAGGGAAGCCGATGAGCAGTTCTTC. Its translation is CAREADEQFF.

The chain couples TRBV19 to TRBJ2-1; D is perhaps TRBD2 (6 bases). The V end was cut by 1 base, the J end by 10 bases, with 14 bases between. The CDR3 is 14 amino acids. The V gene's germline CDR1 is LNHDA and CDR2 SQIVND (reference sequence). The DNA of the CDR3 is TGTGCCAGTAGTATAGTCCCTAGCGAACACGAGCAGTTCTTC. This encodes CASSIVPSEHEQFF.

This chain joins TRBV6-6 and TRBJ2-3; D is undetermined. Germline-derived CDR1 and CDR2 are MNHNY and SVGAGI (reference sequence). This CDR3 spans 15 amino acids. V was shortened by 2 bases and J by 0 bases, with 9 bases between the two germline ends. The CDR3 is CASSYGQFSTDTQYF. CDR3 DNA: TGTGCCAGCAGTTACGGCCAGTTCAGCACAGATACGCAGTATTTT.

The gene calls are TRBV7-2 and TRBJ1-1; 7 bases agree with TRBD1. The V segment lost 8 bases and the J segment 5 bases; nucleotides outside the gene matches: 8. The CDR3 is 13 residues long. Germline V gene lookup returns CDR1 SGHTA and CDR2 FQGNSA. The CDR3 spells CASGYRGSTEAFF. CDR3 in DNA: TGTGCCAGCGGATACAGGGGTTCGACTGAAGCTTTCTTT. The full variable domain, its missing parts supplied by reference TRBV7-2 and TRBJ1-1, is GAGVSQSPSNKVTEKGKDVELRCDPISGHTALYWYRQSLGQGLEFLIYFQGNSAPDKSGLPSDRFSAERTGGSVSTLTIQRTQQEDSAVYLCASGYRGSTEAFFGQGTRLTVV.

The J gene is TRBJ2-1, the V gene TRBV2; TRBD1 aligns across 7 bases. Germline CDR1 reads SNHLY; CDR2 reads FYNNEI. The length of the CDR3 is 15 residues. Trimming removed 5 bases from V and 3 bases from J; junction bases left unmatched: 7. The CDR3 nucleotides are TGTGCCAGCAGTCTTGCACAGGGGTTCTACAATGAGCAGTTCTTC. Protein product: CASSLAQGFYNEQFF.

The DNA for the CDR3 is TGTGCCAGCAGTTACTCGGGTTTCGTGAGGGGAAGGCCCCAGCATTTT. Its protein product is CASSYSGFVRGRPQHF. The rearrangement links TRBV6-6 to TRBJ1-5, with D possibly matching TRBD1 (5 bases). This CDR3 has 16 amino acids. Germline CDR1 MNHNY, CDR2 SVGAGI (reference sequence). V was pared by 0 bases and J by 9 bases, with 18 bases between.

The chain has TRBV18 and TRBJ2-7, with D perhaps assigned TRBD1 or TRBD2 (5 bases each). Trimming cost V 1 base and J 4 bases, with 8 bases left between them. The CDR3 spans 13 residues. The germline gives CDR1 KGHSH, CDR2 LQKENI. This chain's CDR3 is CASSPRGIYEQYF. The DNA of the CDR3 is TGTGCCAGCTCACCACGGGGGATTTACGAGCAGTACTTC.

The chain links TRBV19 to TRBJ2-7; 7 nucleotides align to TRBD1. After removal of 5 bases from V and 1 base from J, the junction contained 17 bases not matched to a gene. Germline CDR1 is LNHDA and CDR2 is SQIVND (reference sequence). The CDR3 has 18 residues. CDR3 sequence (DNA): TGTGCCAGTAGTCTTAAAGGACAGGAGTCAGGTTGGTCCTACGAGCAGTACTTC. The encoded protein is CASSLKGQESGWSYEQYF.

The chain couples TRBV19 to TRBJ1-3, with D perhaps TRBD1 (5 bases). Germline V gene data show CDR1 as LNHDA and CDR2 as SQIVND (reference sequence). The V gene lost 6 bases and the J gene lost 7 bases, with 22 bases spanning the gap. CDR3 length equals 16 residues. In DNA form, the CDR3 reads TGTGCCAGTAGAGCCAGGGTAGACTCCATACTCAACACCATATATTTT. It specifies CASRARVDSILNTIYF.

The chain combines TRBV5-1 with TRBJ1-2, with a tentative D call TRBD1 (5 bases). Trimming took off 4 bases at V and 0 bases at J, with 10 bases between the two ends. Germline V gene sequence: CDR1 SGHRS, CDR2 YFSETQ. The CDR3 runs 14 residues. This CDR3 is CASSPWDPNYGYTF. CDR3 nucleotide sequence: TGCGCCAGCAGCCCATGGGACCCTAACTATGGCTACACCTTC.